This T cell receptor beta chain came from a study of T cells in Graves' hyperthyroidism and ophthalmopathy (dated by TCRdb to about 2019). Describing the broader study: To identify TCR V-J signatures that set the groups apart, the researchers used a discovery cohort of 90 to 100 patients, made up of 40 to 45 with Graves' ophthalmopathy and some 58 with stable Graves' hyperthyroidism. The 100 discovery patients were randomly divided into training and test sets at a 7:3 ratio. Following sampling, methimazole starting at 30 mg daily was given to hyperthyroidism patients, and high-dose intravenous methylprednisolone was given to ophthalmopathy patients. The study also compared thyroid tissue and blood T-cell repertoires from over 5 Graves' hyperthyroidism patients. According to the paper, TCR Vbeta CDR3 sequencing was carried out on approximately 140 peripheral blood samples, which came from some 41 ophthalmopathy, roughly 75 hyperthyroidism and roughly 17 progressor patients. Prospective prediction of ophthalmopathy was tested in an independent validation cohort of approximately 19 hyperthyroidism patients and 15 to 17 patients who later progressed to ophthalmopathy. The paper as a whole reports these results and caveats: A 13 V-J signature model separated ophthalmopathy from stable hyperthyroidism, with roughly 88% sensitivity and 81.08% specificity in cross-validation and 80%/75% in testing. During validation, the model predicted progression to ophthalmopathy a median of around six months ahead of onset, with around 70% sensitivity and about 72% specificity. Sample size was not statistically predetermined, and blinding of investigators to group allocation was not performed. Most expanded thyroid clonotypes (frequency above 0.001) were also detected in blood, suggesting blood repertoires may reflect thyroid immune responses.

CDR1 and CDR2, per the germline V gene, are SGHRS and YFSETQ. Its CDR3 holds 14 amino acids, cysteine through phenylalanine. Of all the DNA, just the CDR3 is kept, 42 bases in frame from base 1. The TCR beta CDR3 regions were amplified from the RNA transcripts. A first-round RT-PCR of the TCR CDR3 used the HTBI primer set with the Qiagen OneStep RT-PCR kit. The libraries were constructed in a second round of multiplex PCR and then size-selected and purified. The libraries were sequenced on an Illumina HiSeq2000 using paired-end 100 bp reads. The authors' analysis ran thus. SOAPnuke was used to process the raw data, throwing out any read that contained adapters or uncalled bases, had a mean Phred below 15, or lacked an exact constant-primer or identifier match. COPE v1.2.5 was used to merge the high-quality paired reads, and each unique nucleotide sequence was defined as a clonotype. MiTCR v1.1 was used to align clonotypes to the IMGT TRBV, TRBD and TRBJ reference segments. The analysis included only V-J combinations with a frequency above 0.0001, which together covered about 99% of the repertoires. A TCS score was defined as the ratio between F50 (clonal expansion) and ExV (chaos), using BLOSUM62-based TCRdist between CDR3 peptides within each V-J. Welch's t-statistics and random forest reduced 450 to 600 V-J features to 13, which were used in a naive Bayes classifier (R e1071). The Morisita-Horn index was used to measure how similar the thyroid and blood repertoires were. TCRdb reanalyzed the raw reads on its own, using fastp at Q25 for trimming and MiXCR for clone calling, and kept in-frame beta chains. Each CDR3 protein gets just one entry, which takes the most common genes and DNA from the rows behind it. The V and J calls were not made by the authors but by TCRdb's processing. For this sample the table gives more than 500,000 distinct CDR3 sequences, of which more than 45% were detected only once. The ten largest clones represent 15% to 20% of the sample.

Turning to this clonotype: The target of this receptor is not known. One end of the junction varies from germline; a read error may be responsible.

The study excluded patients with uncontrolled infections, other autoimmune diseases, pregnancy or lactation. Clinical symptoms, serum thyroxine and TRAb, thyroid ultrasound, and orbital computed tomography formed the basis for the diagnoses. Total RNA was extracted with Trizol reagent, and quality was checked on an Agilent 2100 Bioanalyzer. Sequenced: peripheral blood or thyroid tissue (not recorded which). The sequence derives from an adult woman with Graves' disease, either hyperthyroidism or ophthalmopathy (not recorded which). This sequence uses TRBV5-1 and TRBJ1-1; 7 bases in the middle match TRBD1. The CDR3 loop reads CTSSLADRYTEAFF. The DNA reads as follows: TGCACCAGCAGCTTGGCGGACAGGTACACTGAAGCTTTCTTT.